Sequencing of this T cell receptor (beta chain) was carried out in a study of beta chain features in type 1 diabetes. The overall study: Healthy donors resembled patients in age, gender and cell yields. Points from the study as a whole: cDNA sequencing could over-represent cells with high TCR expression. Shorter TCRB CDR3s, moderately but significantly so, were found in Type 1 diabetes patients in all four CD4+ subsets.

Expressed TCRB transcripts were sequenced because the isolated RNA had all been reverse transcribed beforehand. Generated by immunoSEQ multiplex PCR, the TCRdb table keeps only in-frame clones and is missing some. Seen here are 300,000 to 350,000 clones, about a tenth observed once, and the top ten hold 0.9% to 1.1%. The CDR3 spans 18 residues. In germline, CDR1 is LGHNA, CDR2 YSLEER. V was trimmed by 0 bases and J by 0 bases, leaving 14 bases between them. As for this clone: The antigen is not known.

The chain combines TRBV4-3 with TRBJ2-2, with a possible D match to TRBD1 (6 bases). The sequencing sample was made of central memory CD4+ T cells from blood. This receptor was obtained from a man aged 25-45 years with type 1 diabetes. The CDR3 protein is CASSQDVGQGTNTGELFF. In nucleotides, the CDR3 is TGCGCCAGCAGCCAAGACGTCGGCCAGGGGACGAACACCGGGGAGCTGTTTTTT.